Sequencing of this TCR beta chain was carried out in a study of blood T cell repertoires in COVID-19 (TCRdb year 2020). In terms of the full investigation: Collaborator samples came from the United States, Italy and Spain and covered acute and convalescent phases of COVID-19. The material from the prospective study consisted of cDNA or gDNA derived from T cells, B-cell-depleted T cells, or PBMCs. The samples were drawn from two sources: the first 160 participants of the ongoing ImmuneRACE study, and 1,254 subjects contributed by 6 global collaborators. Subjects who had been exposed to COVID-19, were actively infected with it, or had recovered from it provided the deeply sampled blood TCRbeta repertoires that made up the dataset. Sample metadata almost always included a de-identified subject ID, COVID-19 status, age in years and sex. HLA class I and class II types, where available, came from metadata supplied by the sample provider rather than from assay-based typing. The repertoires were released in a freely available public database meant as a resource for research on the immune response to SARS-CoV-2. Broad study findings and their caveats: How much clinical and demographic metadata was included differed by source and by participant, and the metadata was provided uncurated.

Whole blood was collected in K2EDTA tubes by collaborating institutions according to the institutions' own protocols. For TCRbeta analysis, collaborators shipped samples as frozen whole blood, isolated PBMCs, or DNA extracted from either of those sample types. V drops 3 bases and J drops 1 base, leaving 13 bases in between. The germline V gene encodes CDR1 SGHTA and CDR2 FQGNSA. The CDR3 runs 16 residues from the cysteine to the phenylalanine. Of all the DNA, just the CDR3 is kept, 48 bases in frame from base 1. Comment on this clone: No antigen is known for it. No base quality information exists; no much larger clone differs at one position.

TCRbeta CDR3 regions were amplified from genomic DNA by means of the immunoSEQ Assay, a bias-controlled multiplex PCR. As for the authors' bioinformatics: Within the assay, amplification of reference gene primers was used to estimate how many nucleated cells each sample contained. To quantify the absolute abundance of each unique TCRbeta CDR3 rearrangement, sequence reads were collapsed and filtered. For each sample, productive Simpson clonality was calculated as the square root of Simpson's diversity index across productive rearrangements. Drawn from immuneACCESS, this table holds only the in-frame rearrangements with V and J called that TCRdb kept. Clones are partly lost; checked studies trace under half to an unresolved V gene and leave the rest unexplained. V and J calls and clone size come straight from that table; D and trimming were deduced from the DNA. This sample holds 85,000 to 110,000 clones; 89% were observed only once. 3% to 4.5% of the sample goes to the ten largest clones.

The chain couples TRBV7-2 to TRBJ1-5; TRBD1 might be the D gene, on 5 matching bases. The TCR was taken from a woman aged 55-69 years with acute or convalescent COVID-19. Sequences were obtained from peripheral blood. The nucleotide sequence reads TGTGCCAGCAGCTTGGGGGGAGGGGAGAGCAATCAGCCCCAGCATTTT. It encodes CASSLGGGESNQPQHF.